A selection of T cell receptor beta chains follows, all from one sample in a study of T cells in Graves' hyperthyroidism and ophthalmopathy. One entry per CDR3 protein, called by TCRdb with MiXCR from the multiplex PCR reads. Of a few hundred thousand distinct CDR3 sequences in the sample, around 14% were seen once. Sample: blood. Receptor source: a woman aged 25 to 39 with Graves' hyperthyroidism. Both conserved end residues are part of each CDR3. The D gene is left open where the match is weak. Size is stated for part of the rows, as once, few or many counts, or as a class when the clone is expanded.

TRBJ1-1	TRBV28	many	NA	TGTGCCAGCAGTTTCCCAGGACAGAACACTGAAGCTTTCTTT	CASSFPGQNTEAFF
TRBJ2-5	TRBV11-3	NA	NA	TGTGCCAGCAGCCAAGAAGGGGCCTCGGAGACCCAGTACTTC	CASSQEGASETQYF
TRBJ1-5	TRBV2	many	NA	TGTGCCAGCAGGGCAGGTTTAAATCAGCCCCAGCATTTT	CASRAGLNQPQHF
TRBJ2-7	TRBV12-3/TRBV12-4	many	TRBD1	TGTGCCAGCAGGGCACACAGGGGTACCGAGCAGTACTTC	CASRAHRGTEQYF
TRBJ2-5	TRBV28	many	NA	TGTGCCAGCAGTTTTCCAGGGTTGCAGAGGGGTCAAGAGACCCAGTACTTC	CASSFPGLQRGQETQYF
TRBJ2-3	TRBV3-1	many	NA	TGTGCCAGCAGCCAAGAAGCGCGGGACGGGAACACAGATACGCAGTATTTT	CASSQEARDGNTDTQYF
TRBJ2-1	TRBV4-2	few	NA	TGTGCCAGCAGCCATGAGGCCCCAATCCTATACAATGAGCAGTTCTTC	CASSHEAPILYNEQFF
TRBJ2-2	TRBV19	NA	TRBD1	TGTGCCAGTAGTGGGGGGACAGGTCCCGCCGCTAACACCGGGGAGCTGTTTTTT	CASSGGTGPAANTGELFF
TRBJ2-7	TRBV12-3/TRBV12-4	many	TRBD2	TGTGCCAGCAGTTTAAAAATTCCGGGGGTAGCGGGAGGACCTTACGAGCAGTACTTC	CASSLKIPGVAGGPYEQYF
TRBJ2-7	TRBV24-1	many	NA	TGTGCCACCAGTGACGGGGACACCTCCTACGAGCAGTACTTC	CATSDGDTSYEQYF
TRBJ2-3	TRBV6-1	NA	TRBD2	TGTGCCAGCACCCCGTGGCGACTAGCAGAGGGTGATACGCAGTATTTT	CASTPWRLAEGDTQYF
TRBJ1-1	TRBV7-9	few	NA	TGTGCCAGCAGCTTTGACGGTATGACTTTGAACACTGAAGCTTTCTTT	CASSFDGMTLNTEAFF
TRBJ1-5	TRBV6-1	many	NA	TGTGCCAGCAGTCGGCAAGACAGCAATCAGCCCCAGCATTTT	CASSRQDSNQPQHF
TRBJ1-6	TRBV27	NA	NA	TGTGCCAGCAGTTTAGGGGCACATTTTATAGGTTCACCCCTCCACTTT	CASSLGAHFIGSPLHF
TRBJ1-1	TRBV4-1	few	TRBD1	TGCGCCAGCAGCCAAGTTGCAGGGGGTCACACTGAAGCTTTCTTT	CASSQVAGGHTEAFF
TRBJ2-5	TRBV19	once	NA	TGTGCCAGTAGTACGACAGTACAAGAGACCCAGTACTTC	CASSTTVQETQYF
TRBJ2-7	TRBV2	NA	NA	TGTGCCAGCAGTGGGGACGCTACGGGAGAGCAGTACTTC	CASSGDATGEQYF
TRBJ1-1	TRBV27	many	TRBD1	TGTGCCAGCAGTCCGGGACAGGGGTTGTTCACTGAAGCTTTCTTT	CASSPGQGLFTEAFF
TRBJ2-7	TRBV30	NA	TRBD2	TGTGCCTGGGATGGGAGCGGGGCCCCCAACAACTACGAGCAGTACTTC	CAWDGSGAPNNYEQYF
TRBJ2-1	TRBV3-1	many	NA	TGTGCCAGCAGCGATACAACGAGCTCCTACAATGAGCAGTTCTTC	CASSDTTSSYNEQFF
TRBJ2-7	TRBV7-6	few	TRBD2	TGTGCCAGCAGCTTAGCGCCCCTAGCGGGCGCGAACTCCTACGAGCAGTACTTC	CASSLAPLAGANSYEQYF
TRBJ1-1	TRBV6-1	NA	NA	TGTGCCAGCAGTGAAACGGCAGCATCTCTATACAACACTGAAGCTTTCTTT	CASSETAASLYNTEAFF
TRBJ2-7	TRBV5-1	many	NA	TGCGCCAGCAGCTTGGGGGCACCCGTTTACTACGAGCAGTACTTC	CASSLGAPVYYEQYF
TRBJ2-3	TRBV20-1	few	TRBD2	TGCAGTGCTAGTCTGCGGGAGGGCCTAGGGGATACGCAGTATTTT	CSASLREGLGDTQYF
TRBJ1-4	TRBV11-2	NA	NA	TGTGCCAGCAGTACGAGGGGGGGGGTTAATGAAAAACTGTTTTTT	CASSTRGGVNEKLFF